These 20 T cell receptor beta chains were all obtained from the same sample, sequenced in a study of blood T cell repertoires in COVID-19. Sequencing used immunoSEQ multiplex PCR; TCRdb keeps in-frame clones, though not all of them. The sample records some 320,000 clones, roughly 85% being singletons. Sequenced: peripheral blood. These receptors were collected from a human donor in a cohort sampled during active COVID-19.

This clone has just one count. This rearrangement joins TRBV5-1 to TRBJ1-1; D unclear. There are 14 residues in the CDR3. CDR1 SGHRS and CDR2 YFSETQ come from the germline V gene. Deletions cut 4 bases from V and 0 bases from J, with 10 bases between. This CDR3 reads CASSGEGLNTEAFF. The CDR3 DNA reads as TGCGCCAGCAGCGGTGAGGGATTGAACACTGAAGCTTTCTTT. Variable domain in full (rest from reference TRBV5-1 and TRBJ1-1): KAGVTQTPRYLIKTRGQQVTLSCSPISGHRSVSWYQQTPGQGLQFLFEYFSETQRNKGNFPGRFSGRQFSNSRSEMNVSTLELGDSALYLCASSGEGLNTEAFFGQGTRLTVV.

This clone was seen only a few times. The chain uses TRBV3-1 (or the pseudogene TRBV3-2) and TRBJ1-6; D unclear. Trimming removed 0 bases from V and 7 bases from J, with 4 bases in between. Germline assignment: CDR1 LGHDT and CDR2 YNNKEL (reference sequence). The CDR3 consists of 13 residues. Here the CDR3 DNA reads TGTGCCAGCAGCCAAGAGCGGAATTCACCCCTCCACTTT. Its translation is CASSQERNSPLHF.

The gene calls are TRBV21-1 and TRBJ1-6; TRBD1 is the table's D call and was not checked against the DNA. TRBV21-1 is termed a pseudogene. CDR3 length: 18 amino acids. The CDR3: CASRGTLARGPYNSPLHF. In DNA form, the CDR3 reads TGTGCCAGCAGAGGGACATTGGCCAGGGGGCCCTATAATTCACCCCTCCACTTT.

The V and J genes are TRBV5-6 and TRBJ2-1, with D possibly being TRBD1 (6 bases). Between the trimmed V and J ends, which lost 6 bases and 8 bases, there was a span of 18 bases. The CDR3 runs to 14 residues. Germline CDR1 SGHDT, CDR2 YYEEEE. CDR3 loop: CASMTTGFWDEQFF. DNA for the CDR3: TGTGCCAGCATGACGACAGGATTTTGGGATGAGCAGTTCTTC.

V is TRBV6-5 and J is TRBJ1-6; TRBD1 might be the D (5 bases). Germline CDR1 is MNHEY and CDR2 is SVGAGI. V was trimmed by 4 bases and J by 4 bases, leaving 5 bases between them. The CDR3 has 13 amino acids. The CDR3 protein is CASSSGYNSPLHF. The CDR3, as DNA: TGTGCCAGCAGTTCAGGGTATAATTCACCCCTCCACTTT.

CDR3 nucleotides: TGTGCCAGCACGAACGACAGGGGTAACTACGAGCAGTACTTC. Translating it yields CASTNDRGNYEQYF. The rearrangement joins TRBV5-4 to TRBJ2-7; the match to TRBD1 covers 8 bases. Germline trimming cut 6 bases from V and 3 bases from J; bases unmatched to any gene: 8. The CDR3 extends over 14 amino acids. Germline-derived CDR1 and CDR2 are SGHNT and YYREEE (reference sequence). Full variable domain (missing parts from reference TRBV5-4 and TRBJ2-7): ETGVTQSPTHLIKTRGQQVTLRCSSQSGHNTVSWYQQALGQGPQFIFQYYREEENGRGNFPPRFSGLQFPNYSSELNVNALELDDSALYLCASTNDRGNYEQYFGPGTRLTVT.

This clone showed up just once. This chain links TRBV5-1 with TRBJ2-1; 8 nucleotides align to TRBD2. The germline CDR1 and CDR2 sequences are SGHRS and YFSETQ. Trimming removed 1 base from V and 6 bases from J; junction bases left unmatched: 3. This CDR3 contains 14 residues. CDR3 coding DNA: TGCGCCAGCAGCTTGTCGGCGGGGGGCAATGAGCAGTTCTTC. Translation: CASSLSAGGNEQFF.

This clone occurred once. The chain joins TRBV5-4 to TRBJ2-5; D may be TRBD1 (6 bases). V was clipped by 9 bases and J by 1 base, with 13 bases between them. The germline V gene has CDR1 SGHNT and CDR2 YYREEE (reference sequence). The CDR3 sequence is 13 residues long. This CDR3 reads CATRRDTQETQYF. CDR3 DNA: TGTGCCACCCGACGGGACACCCAAGAGACCCAGTACTTC.

The chain combines TRBV10-3 with TRBJ2-7; 8 positions match TRBD1. Germline V gene lookup returns CDR1 ENHRY and CDR2 SYGVKD. The junction had 6 bases not matched to a gene; V was cut back by 3 bases and J by 5 bases. The CDR3 covers 14 residues. The CDR3, as DNA: TGTGCCATCAGTGAAACGACAGGGGTTAACGAGCAGTACTTC. It translates to CAISETTGVNEQYF.

The chain employs TRBV30 and TRBJ2-7, with D maybe TRBD2 (6 bases). V shed 1 base and J shed 3 bases, with 13 bases lying between them. CDR3 length: 14 residues. Germline V gene lookup returns CDR1 GTSNPN and CDR2 SVGIG (reference sequence). The CDR3 region is CAWSGDFYIYEQYF. The CDR3, as DNA: TGTGCCTGGAGTGGGGACTTCTATATCTACGAGCAGTACTTC. Full variable domain (rest looked up from reference TRBV30 and TRBJ2-7): SQTIHQWPATLVQPVGSPLSLECTVEGTSNPNLYWYRQAAGRGLQLLFYSVGIGQISSEVPQNLSASRPQDRQFILSSKKLLLSDSGFYLCAWSGDFYIYEQYFGPGTRLTVT.

This chain links TRBV3-1 (or the pseudogene TRBV3-2) with TRBJ1-2; 7 bases line up with TRBD1. This CDR3 spans 14 amino acids. CDR1 and CDR2 (germline): LGHDT, YNNKEL (reference sequence). V shed 3 bases, J shed 6 bases, and the junction held 7 bases outside the gene matches. In DNA, the CDR3 is TGTGCCAGCAGCCAGGTCAGGGGGGCAAATGGCTACACCTTC. Amino acids: CASSQVRGANGYTF.

The chain joins TRBV14 to TRBJ1-4, with D tentatively TRBD1 (5 bases). V was pared by 7 bases and J by 3 bases, with 9 bases between. The CDR3 has 13 amino acids. The germline V gene encodes CDR1 SGHDN and CDR2 FVKESK. CDR3 coding DNA: TGTGCCAGCACCAGGGCCGCTAATGAAAAACTGTTTTTT. It translates to CASTRAANEKLFF.

The DNA of the CDR3 is TGTGCCTGGACCACAGGGGGTGGTCAGCCCCAGCATTTT. As protein: CAWTTGGGQPQHF. This chain links TRBV30 with TRBJ1-5; 8 bases line up with TRBD1. Germline V lookup: CDR1 GTSNPN, CDR2 SVGIG (reference sequence). This CDR3 region has 13 residues. After removal of 4 bases from V and 6 bases from J, the junction contained 5 bases not matched to a gene.

In this sample, this clone turned up a few times. The CDR3 reads CASSTGNTEAFF. In nucleotides, the CDR3 is TGTGCCAGCAGTACAGGGAACACTGAAGCTTTCTTT. The chain couples TRBV6-5 to TRBJ1-1, with D perhaps TRBD1 (5 bases). This CDR3 region has 12 residues. Between the trimmed V and J ends, which lost 5 bases and 1 base, there was a span of 5 bases. Looked up from germline, CDR1 is MNHEY and CDR2 is SVGAGI.

Note on this clone: Other nucleotide sequences from this sample produce the same CDR3. The rearrangement links TRBV3-1 (or the pseudogene TRBV3-2) to TRBJ2-5; 9 bases match TRBD1. V dropped 4 bases and J dropped 4; count of bases not matched to a gene: 4. The CDR3 has 14 amino acids. The germline CDR1 and CDR2 sequences are LGHDT and YNNKEL (reference sequence). The CDR3 DNA reads TGTGCCAGCAGCCTAGGACAGGGGAGAGAGACCCAGTACTTC. It specifies CASSLGQGRETQYF.

The chain carries TRBV12-5 and TRBJ2-3; 10 bases match TRBD2. Germline V lookup: CDR1 LGHNT, CDR2 FRNRAP. The CDR3 contains 16 residues. V shed 6 bases and J 3 bases; nucleotides not matched to a gene: 9. As DNA, the CDR3 is TGTGCTAGTGGACTTCAACTAGCGGGGATAACAGATACGCAGTATTTT. This encodes CASGLQLAGITDTQYF.

The chain uses TRBV11-2 and TRBJ1-5; D is possibly TRBD1 (5 bases). The CDR3 loop spans 17 amino acids. Trimming left V 0 bases short and J 2 bases short, with 14 bases between. Germline CDR1 and CDR2: SGHAT and FQNNGV. The CDR3 DNA is TGTGCCAGCAGCTTAGATGGAGCAGGGTTCGGCAATCAGCCCCAGCATTTT. Protein sequence: CASSLDGAGFGNQPQHF.

This clone was counted between two and nine times. The chain combines TRBV7-3 with TRBJ2-6, with 9 bases that match TRBD1. The CDR3 totals 15 residues. Per germline, CDR1 SGHTA and CDR2 FQGTGA. Germline trimming cut 5 bases from V and 6 bases from J; bases unmatched to any gene: 5. In nucleotides, the CDR3 is TGTGCCAGCAGCATCGGACAGGGGAAGGCCAACGTCCTGACTTTC. Residues: CASSIGQGKANVLTF. Full variable domain (remainder filled in from reference TRBV7-3 and TRBJ2-6): GAGVSQTPSNKVTEKGKYVELRCDPISGHTALYWYRQSLGQGPEFLIYFQGTGAADDSGLPNDRFFAVRPEGSVSTLKIQRTERGDSAVYLCASSIGQGKANVLTFGAGSRLTVL.

This chain connects TRBV12-5 to TRBJ2-1; D possibly corresponds to TRBD1 (5 bases). Trimming removed 7 bases from V and 4 bases from J, with 14 bases in between. Germline lookup yields CDR1 LGHNT and CDR2 FRNRAP. The CDR3 sequence is 14 residues long. The CDR3 DNA reads as TGTGCTAGTGCCGCCGACAGACTTTACAATGAGCAGTTCTTC. Translated, it gives CASAADRLYNEQFF.

V gene TRBV6-5 combines with J gene TRBJ2-3, with TRBD2 matching over 9 bases. Germline assignment: CDR1 MNHEY and CDR2 SVGAGI. The junction had 6 bases not matched to a gene; V was cut back by 5 bases and J by 3 bases. CDR3 length: 15 amino acids. CDR3: CASSRGGEATDTQYF. CDR3 nucleotides: TGTGCCAGCAGTCGCGGGGGGGAGGCAACAGATACGCAGTATTTT.